Following are 10 T cell receptor beta chains from one sample sequenced in a study of shared clonotypes between healthy human individuals. Produced via immunoSEQ multiplex PCR; TCRdb's table is partial and in-frame only. The sample carries 2 million to 2.5 million clones, approximately 94% recorded once. Cells designated naive CD8 were CD45RO-negative and were positively selected for CCR7, with terminally differentiated effector memory CD45RA+ cells excluded. The sample comprised naive CD8+ T cells from PBMCs. These receptors came from a man aged 18 to 30 in good health. Some clones in this sample may be carry-over from other donors' samples.

The CDR3 sequence: CASSLTPPGGANEKLFF. The CDR3 DNA sequence: TGTGCCAGCAGCTTAACACCCCCGGGTGGGGCTAATGAAAAACTGTTTTTT. The chain has TRBV5-4 and TRBJ1-4; no definite D call. CDR3 length equals 17 residues. V lost 2 bases to trimming and J lost 3 bases, with 17 bases between them. CDR1 SGHNT and CDR2 YYREEE come from the germline V gene (reference sequence).

This rearrangement joins TRBV15 to TRBJ2-2, with D unclear. The V gene's germline CDR1 is LNHNV and CDR2 YYDKDF (reference sequence). With 1 base removed from V and 5 bases from J, the gap between germline ends came to 14 bases. The CDR3 loop spans 16 amino acids. CDR3 coding DNA: TGTGCCACCAGCAGAGGAAGAGAGACCCGGACCGGGGAGCTGTTTTTT. Translated, it gives CATSRGRETRTGELFF.

The chain is built from TRBV13 and TRBJ2-1; the D gene is possibly TRBD2 (5 bases). The CDR3 consists of 15 residues. Germline V gives CDR1 PRHDT, CDR2 FYEKMQ (reference sequence). The V and J ends lost 5 bases and 7 bases respectively, with 18 bases between them. The CDR3 spells CASSTRTELENEQFF. DNA for the CDR3: TGTGCCAGCAGCACCCGGACTGAACTCGAGAATGAGCAGTTCTTC.

V and J are TRBV7-2 and TRBJ1-1; D is uncertain. The CDR3 contains 15 residues. Trimming shortened V by 1 base and J by 7 bases, and 16 bases separated the two germline ends. The germline V gene has CDR1 SGHTA and CDR2 FQGNSA. In DNA, the CDR3 is TGTGCCAGCAGCTTAGGGGTTTCGACCTACGATGAAGCTTTCTTT. It codes for CASSLGVSTYDEAFF.

This clone was seen a single time. Additional DNA sequences in this sample encode the identical CDR3. V gene TRBV10-1 combines with J gene TRBJ2-3, with TRBD2 identical over 10 bases. Trimming at V came to 6 bases and at J to 4 bases, leaving 10 bases not matched to a gene. Germline V CDR1 and CDR2: WNHNN, SYGVQD (reference sequence). This CDR3 is 16 amino acids long. This CDR3 is CASSYTLAGEADTQYF. The DNA of the CDR3 is TGCGCCAGCAGCTACACGCTAGCGGGAGAAGCAGATACGCAGTATTTT.

V and J are TRBV7-9 and TRBJ2-3, with 9 positions matching TRBD2. The CDR3 consists of 16 residues. After removal of 5 bases from V and 9 bases from J, the junction contained 15 bases not matched to a gene. The germline V gene encodes CDR1 SEHNR and CDR2 FQNEAQ (reference sequence). The CDR3, as DNA: TGTGCCAGCAGCACCACTAGCGGGCCGGGTATGAACACGCAGTATTTT. It codes for CASSTTSGPGMNTQYF.

The chain has TRBV21-1 and TRBJ2-7; the listed D gene, TRBD2, was not tested against the DNA. TRBV21-1 is classified as a pseudogene. The CDR3 runs 13 residues. The CDR3 loop reads CASSAWTVTEQYF. The CDR3 nucleotides read TGTGCCAGCAGCGCCTGGACTGTAACCGAGCAGTACTTC.

On this clone: Additional DNA sequences in this sample encode the identical CDR3. The chain has TRBV19 and TRBJ1-1, with D unclear. CDR3 length: 14 amino acids. Germline CDR1 reads LNHDA; CDR2 reads SQIVND (reference sequence). The V end lost 0 bases, the J end lost 0 bases, and 5 bases lay between the germline ends. CDR3 sequence (DNA): TGTGCCAGTAGTATAGACAGCTTGAACACTGAAGCTTTCTTT. It yields the protein CASSIDSLNTEAFF.

The chain combines TRBV20-1 with TRBJ2-1; no firm D call. Trimming cost V 6 bases and J 8 bases, with 11 bases left between them. Germline loops: CDR1 DFQATT, CDR2 SNEGSKA (reference sequence). CDR3 length equals 11 residues. The CDR3 DNA follows: TGCAGTGCGGACGAGAGTCATGAGCAGTTCTTC. Residues: CSADESHEQFF.

The CDR3 spells CASRGDGGRGDTQYF. The CDR3 DNA follows: TGTGCCAGCAGAGGCGACGGGGGTCGTGGAGATACGCAGTATTTT. The chain recombines TRBV28 with TRBJ2-3; tentatively, D is TRBD2 (6 bases). Per the germline V gene, CDR1 is MDHEN and CDR2 is SYDVKM. V shed 6 bases and J shed 5 bases, with 18 bases lying between them. The CDR3 contains 15 residues.